This TCR beta chain was observed in a study of long-term antiretroviral therapy in people with HIV. Deletions cut 5 bases from V and 1 base from J, with 12 bases between. CDR3 length equals 14 residues. The germline V gene encodes CDR1 SQVTM and CDR2 ANQGSEA. They ran version v3.0 of the immunoSEQ assay at survey level. Assay used: immunoSEQ multiplex PCR; TCRdb lists only in-frame clones, some missing. The table records tens of thousands of clones, approximately 80% of them present only once. The specimen comprised unsorted PBMCs, sampled 0.2 years after starting antiretroviral therapy. The rearrangement links TRBV29-1 to TRBJ1-3; maybe TRBD1 (6 bases). The sequence was obtained from a woman in her thirties with HIV. The CDR3 region has the DNA TGCAGCGTTCTAGGGGGGGGGTCTGGAAACACCATATATTTT. It specifies CSVLGGGSGNTIYF.